This entry lists 9 T cell receptor beta chains sequenced from one sample in a study of T cells in Graves' hyperthyroidism and ophthalmopathy. Authors of the study amplified TCR beta CDR3 regions from RNA transcripts. RT-PCR in the first round (using the HTBI primer set) targeted the TCR CDR3. TCRdb called the multiplex PCR reads again in MiXCR, with one record for every CDR3 protein. The table has hundreds of thousands of distinct CDR3 sequences, around a third seen once; the top ten hold around 30%. Sequencing used blood. The source is a woman in her thirties or forties with Graves' hyperthyroidism.

There are many counts of this clonotype. The chain employs TRBV10-3 and TRBJ1-1; 10 bases line up with TRBD1. Germline CDR1 is ENHRY and CDR2 is SYGVKD. J lost 7 bases, V lost 2 bases, and 7 bases had no gene match. The CDR3 length is 15 residues. CDR3 sequence reads: CAISERDRGYGEAFF. The CDR3 DNA is TGTGCCATCAGTGAGCGGGACAGGGGATACGGTGAAGCTTTCTTT.

This clonotype came up many times. The V gene is TRBV3-1, the J gene TRBJ2-5; weak D call: TRBD1 (6 bases). Per the germline V gene, CDR1 is LGHDT and CDR2 is YNNKEL (reference sequence). This CDR3 is 17 amino acids long. The ends were cut back, 4 bases at V and 0 bases at J, with 18 bases in the middle. The CDR3 protein is CASSLLSAGADQETQYF. The CDR3 nucleotides are TGTGCCAGCAGCCTCCTTTCCGCAGGGGCTGACCAAGAGACCCAGTACTTC.

This clonotype was counted many times. The chain has TRBV7-9 and TRBJ1-2; the D gene is possibly TRBD1 (5 bases). This CDR3 has 15 residues. The V gene lost 4 bases and the J gene lost 8 bases, with 20 bases spanning the gap. Germline values: CDR1 SEHNR, CDR2 FQNEAQ (reference sequence). The CDR3 nucleotides read TGTGCCAGCAGCTCAATCACGGGCAGGGTCTGGGGCTACACCTTC. Its translation is CASSSITGRVWGYTF.

This clonotype was found a few times. The chain is built from TRBV6-5 and TRBJ1-4, with 7 bases that match TRBD1. Germline assignment: CDR1 MNHEY and CDR2 SVGAGI. The J segment lost 2 bases and the V segment lost 2 bases, leaving 5 bases of the junction unmatched. The CDR3 runs to 16 residues. The CDR3 DNA sequence: TGTGCCAGCAGTTACGGCAGGGGGGTGACTAATGAAAAACTGTTTTTT. Translated: CASSYGRGVTNEKLFF.

The count of this clonotype is one. The chain recombines TRBV24-1 with TRBJ1-5; TRBD1 matches 9 bases. The V gene's germline CDR1 is KGHDR and CDR2 SFDVKD. The V gene end was trimmed by 2 bases and the J gene end by 3 bases; junction bases not matched to a gene: 4. The CDR3 length is 16 residues. This CDR3 is CATSDSLQGANQPQHF. The CDR3 DNA reads TGTGCCACCAGTGATTCACTACAGGGGGCCAATCAGCCCCAGCATTTT.

The gene calls are TRBV19 and TRBJ2-2; perhaps TRBD2 as D (6 bases). Trimming shortened V by 5 bases and J by 2 bases, and 12 bases separated the two germline ends. Germline V gives CDR1 LNHDA, CDR2 SQIVND (reference sequence). The CDR3 loop spans 15 amino acids. The CDR3: CASSPDYSNTGELFF. For the CDR3, the DNA is TGTGCCAGTAGTCCGGACTACTCCAACACCGGGGAGCTGTTTTTT.

In its sample, this clonotype was seen many times. The V gene is TRBV20-1, the J gene TRBJ1-2; no reliable D call. This CDR3 contains 13 residues. V shed 6 bases and J shed 3 bases, with 14 bases lying between them. Per the germline V gene, CDR1 is DFQATT and CDR2 is SNEGSKA (reference sequence). CDR3 sequence (DNA): TGCAGTGCGGTAGGTGGGTCCGACTATGGCTACACCTTC. It specifies CSAVGGSDYGYTF.

This chain uses TRBV6-5 with TRBJ1-2; no firm D call. Germline CDR1 reads MNHEY; CDR2 reads SVGAGI. This CDR3 is 12 amino acids long. The V and J ends lost 2 bases and 12 bases respectively, with 13 bases between them. The CDR3, as DNA: TGTGCCAGCAGTTACCAGACCGTCGGTGACACCTTC. Encoded protein: CASSYQTVGDTF.

The chain combines TRBV5-6 with TRBJ1-3, with D hard to call. This CDR3 is built from 13 residues. The germline CDR1 and CDR2 sequences are SGHDT and YYEEEE. The V and J ends lost 7 bases and 8 bases respectively, with 16 bases between them. The CDR3 region is CASSPRVSDTIYF. CDR3 DNA sequence: TGTGCCAGCTCGCCAAGGGTATCAGACACCATATATTTT.